These 14 T cell receptor beta chains were all obtained from the same sample, sequenced in a study of T cell responses to AZD1222 COVID-19 vaccine. The data were produced by immunoSEQ multiplex PCR, yet TCRdb's version contains in-frame clones alone and is incomplete. The data hold 150,000 to 200,000 clones, with about 90% observed a single time. The starting material was peripheral blood, obtained 28 days after the second dose of the MenACWY control vaccine. Receptor source: an adult who received the MenACWY meningococcal vaccine as a control.

This rearrangement joins TRBV5-6 to TRBJ2-2, with D possibly being TRBD1 (6 bases). Per germline, CDR1 SGHDT and CDR2 YYEEEE. V lost 4 bases to trimming and J lost 4 bases, with 17 bases between them. This CDR3 has 16 residues. Here the CDR3 reads CASSPGGSRPTGELFF. CDR3 nucleotides: TGTGCCAGCAGCCCTGGGGGCAGCAGGCCCACCGGGGAGCTGTTTTTT.

CDR3 sequence reads: CASSVGPGGYTF. The CDR3 bases are TGTGCCAGCAGCGTAGGACCGGGAGGCTACACCTTC. The chain joins TRBV9 to TRBJ1-2; no clear D. The germline V and J ends were trimmed by 0 bases and 8 bases, with 8 bases remaining between them. The length of the CDR3 is 12 residues. CDR1 is SGDLS, CDR2 YYNGEE, per germline.

The chain recombines TRBV29-1 with TRBJ1-4, with D unresolved. The CDR3 is 13 amino acids. The germline V gene has CDR1 SQVTM and CDR2 ANQGSEA. Trimming shortened V by 4 bases and J by 4 bases, and 10 bases separated the two germline ends. DNA for the CDR3: TGCAGCGTTGCATCCTGGGATAATGAAAAACTGTTTTTT. This codes for CSVASWDNEKLFF.

This chain links TRBV4-2 with TRBJ2-7; 10 bases are shared with TRBD2. The CDR3 is 19 residues long. After removal of 1 base from V and 7 bases from J, the junction contained 19 bases not matched to a gene. Germline V gene data show CDR1 as LGHNA and CDR2 as YNFKEQ. The CDR3 sequence is CASSQATKLTSGDSGEQYF. CDR3 sequence (DNA): TGTGCCAGCAGCCAAGCCACTAAGCTAACTAGCGGGGATTCGGGGGAGCAGTACTTC.

The V gene is TRBV4-2, the J gene TRBJ1-4; tentative D call: TRBD1 (6 bases). CDR1 is LGHNA and CDR2 is YNFKEQ in the germline V gene. Trimming took off 0 bases at V and 7 bases at J, with 15 bases between the two ends. This CDR3 has 16 amino acids. In DNA form, the CDR3 reads TGTGCCAGCAGCCAAGATTGGGGGCAGGGAGGTGAAAAACTGTTTTTT. Its translation is CASSQDWGQGGEKLFF.

This rearrangement joins TRBV3-1 (or the pseudogene TRBV3-2) to TRBJ2-5; D ambiguous. Germline lookup yields CDR1 LGHDT and CDR2 YNNKEL (reference sequence). This CDR3 is built from 13 residues. The germline V and J ends were trimmed by 4 bases and 4 bases, with 10 bases remaining between them. The CDR3 DNA reads as TGTGCCAGCAGCCTAGGGAACGGAGAGACCCAGTACTTC. Translation gives CASSLGNGETQYF.

The V gene is TRBV3-1 (or the pseudogene TRBV3-2), the J gene TRBJ2-2, with 8 bases fitting TRBD2. In germline, CDR1 is LGHDT, CDR2 YNNKEL (reference sequence). The CDR3 extends over 18 amino acids. Losses at the gene ends were 0 bases for V and 4 bases for J; bases not matched to a gene: 10. The CDR3 spells CASSQELPVAGGTGELFF. CDR3 nucleotide sequence: TGTGCCAGCAGCCAAGAGCTCCCGGTTGCGGGAGGCACCGGGGAGCTGTTTTTT.

This rearrangement joins TRBV28 to TRBJ1-1; no clear D gene. V was trimmed by 6 bases and J by 5 bases, leaving 10 bases between them. The germline gives CDR1 MDHEN, CDR2 SYDVKM. The CDR3 is made up of 12 amino acids. CDR3 sequence: CASRIRRTEAFF. The CDR3 region has the DNA TGTGCCAGCAGGATCAGGAGGACTGAAGCTTTCTTT. Looking up the rest from reference TRBV28 and TRBJ1-1 gives the full variable domain: DVKVTQSSRYLVKRTGEKVFLECVQDMDHENMFWYRQDPGLGLRLIYFSYDVKMKEKGDIPEGYSVSREKKERFSLILESASTNQTSMYLCASRIRRTEAFFGQGTRLTVV.

The chain uses TRBV27 and TRBJ2-3, with 9 nucleotides matching TRBD2. The V gene end was trimmed by 5 bases and the J gene end by 7 bases; junction bases not matched to a gene: 10. This CDR3 region has 15 residues. Germline values: CDR1 MNHEY, CDR2 SMNVEV (reference sequence). CDR3 DNA: TGTGCCAGCAGTCCCTCTCTAGCGGGAACTTATACGCAGTATTTT. Translation gives CASSPSLAGTYTQYF.

The chain carries TRBV28 and TRBJ1-2; D not resolved. V lost 4 bases and J lost 8, with 8 bases in between. The CDR3 length is 11 residues. Germline V gives CDR1 MDHEN, CDR2 SYDVKM. The CDR3 here is CASSSFYGYTF. CDR3 DNA sequence: TGTGCCAGCAGTTCCTTTTACGGCTACACCTTC.

The rearrangement uses TRBV7-2 and TRBJ2-7; TRBD1 matches at 12 bases. Germline assignment: CDR1 SGHTA and CDR2 FQGNSA. V was pared by 2 bases and J by 5 bases, with 4 bases of the junction left unmatched. This CDR3 is built from 15 residues. For the CDR3, the DNA is TGTGCCAGCAGCTTACCGGGACAGGGGGCCCACGAGCAGTACTTC. Protein product: CASSLPGQGAHEQYF. The full variable domain, in which reference TRBV7-2 and TRBJ2-7 provide the parts outside the CDR3, is GAGVSQSPSNKVTEKGKDVELRCDPISGHTALYWYRQSLGQGLEFLIYFQGNSAPDKSGLPSDRFSAERTGGSVSTLTIQRTQQEDSAVYLCASSLPGQGAHEQYFGPGTRLTVT.

As for this clone: The same CDR3 arises from other DNA sequences in this sample as well. This rearrangement joins TRBV12-3 or TRBV12-4 to TRBJ2-2; D unresolved. This CDR3 region has 12 residues. The V gene lost 3 bases and the J gene lost 8 bases, with 7 bases spanning the gap. CDR3 in amino acids: CASSFGTGELFF. The DNA for the CDR3 is TGTGCCAGCAGTTTTGGCACGGGGGAGCTGTTTTTT.

CDR3: CASRKPGTHLLAFF. CDR3 nucleotide sequence: TGTGCCAGCAGAAAGCCGGGGACCCACCTTTTAGCTTTCTTT. The V call is TRBV6-6, the J call TRBJ1-1; TRBD1 is a possible D gene (5 bases). The CDR3 is made up of 14 amino acids. Trimming took off 6 bases at V and 10 bases at J, with 21 bases between the two ends. Germline CDR1 reads MNHNY; CDR2 reads SVGAGI (reference sequence).

The V and J genes are TRBV2 and TRBJ2-1; possible D gene TRBD2, 5 bases. Deletions cut 11 bases from V and 7 bases from J, with 18 bases between. Germline-derived CDR1 and CDR2 are SNHLY and FYNNEI. The CDR3 contains 13 residues. The CDR3 coding sequence is TGTGCCTGCAAGAGGAGCGGAGCGAATGAGCAGTTCTTC. Protein: CACKRSGANEQFF.